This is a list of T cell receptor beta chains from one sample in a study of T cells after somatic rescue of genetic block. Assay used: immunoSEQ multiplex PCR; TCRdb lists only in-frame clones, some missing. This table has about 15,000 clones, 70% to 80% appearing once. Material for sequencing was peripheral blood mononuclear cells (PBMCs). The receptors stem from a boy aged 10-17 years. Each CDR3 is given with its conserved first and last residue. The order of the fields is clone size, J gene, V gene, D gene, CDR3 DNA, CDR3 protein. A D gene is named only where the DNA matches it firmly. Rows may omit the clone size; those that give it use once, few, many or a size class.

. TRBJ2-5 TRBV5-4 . TGTGCCAGCAGCTTGGGACTCTCCCCGGTGGAGACCCAGTACTTC CASSLGLSPVETQYF
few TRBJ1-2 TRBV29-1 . TGCAGCGTTGAAGAGGGGGCAATCTATGGCTACACCTTC CSVEEGAIYGYTF
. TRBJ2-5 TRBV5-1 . TGCGCCAGCAGCTTGTTCCAGGAGTCCATGCGGCAGTACTTC CASSLFQESMRQYF
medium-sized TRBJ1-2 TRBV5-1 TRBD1 TGCGCCAGCAGCTTGGCGACGGGGACAGGGGCCGGCTACACCTTC CASSLATGTGAGYTF
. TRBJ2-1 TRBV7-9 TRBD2 TGTGCCAGCAGCTCAGAAAAGGGGACTAGCGGGAGCTATGAGCAGTTCTTC CASSSEKGTSGSYEQFF
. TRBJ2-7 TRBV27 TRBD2 TGTGCCAGCAGTCCAAGAGGACTAGCGGGGTTAAGTCGCGAGCAGTACTTC CASSPRGLAGLSREQYF
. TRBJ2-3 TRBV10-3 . TGTGCCATCAGTGCTCCGGGTCCTAGTGCAAATACGCAGTATTTT CAISAPGPSANTQYF
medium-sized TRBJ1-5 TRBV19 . TGTGCCAGTAGCTTACAGGCTTATCAGCCCCAGCATTTT CASSLQAYQPQHF
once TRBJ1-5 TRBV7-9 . TGTGCCAGCAGCCCGATAGGACAGTATCAGCCCCAGCATTTT CASSPIGQYQPQHF
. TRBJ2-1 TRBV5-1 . TGCGCCAGCAGCTTGGCCTCCGGGACACCGTACAATGAGCAGTTCTTC CASSLASGTPYNEQFF
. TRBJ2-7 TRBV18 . TGTGCCAGCTCACCAATTCCAGGGGCCTTCTACGAGCAGTACTTC CASSPIPGAFYEQYF
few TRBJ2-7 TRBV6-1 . TGTGCCAGCAGTGAAGCCGGGCACCTTTACTCCTACGAGCAGTACTTC CASSEAGHLYSYEQYF
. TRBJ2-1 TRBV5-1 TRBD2 TGCGCCAGCAGCTTGGTCCTAGCGGGGGCCTGGGATGAGCAGTTCTTC CASSLVLAGAWDEQFF
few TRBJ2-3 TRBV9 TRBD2 TGTGCCAGCAGCGTCGGACTAGCCCTGAAGGGTCCTCCAGATACGCAGTATTTT CASSVGLALKGPPDTQYF
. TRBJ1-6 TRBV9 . TGTGCCAGCAGCCCCGGGGGGACGAGCTCCTATAATTCACCCCTCCACTTT CASSPGGTSSYNSPLHF
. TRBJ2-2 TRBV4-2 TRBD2 TGTGCCAGCAGCAGAGCCGGGACTAGCGTATCCACCGGGGAGCTGTTTTTT CASSRAGTSVSTGELFF
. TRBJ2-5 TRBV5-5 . TGTGCCAGCAGCTTGCCGGGGGTATGGTACCAAGAGACCCAGTACTTC CASSLPGVWYQETQYF
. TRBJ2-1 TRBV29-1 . TGCAGCGTTGACCAACTAGAAGGCCCTTACAATGAGCAGTTCTTC CSVDQLEGPYNEQFF
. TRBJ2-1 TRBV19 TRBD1 TGTGCCAGTAGGGCCGGGACAGGGGCCCTGGGGAGCTCCTACAATGAGCAGTTCTTC CASRAGTGALGSSYNEQFF
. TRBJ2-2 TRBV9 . TGTGCCAGCAGCCCAGTGGGGGGGCTGAACACCGGGGAGCTGTTTTTT CASSPVGGLNTGELFF
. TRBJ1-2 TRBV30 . TGTGCCTGGAGTTACAGCTATGGCTACACCTTC CAWSYSYGYTF
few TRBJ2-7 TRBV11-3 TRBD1 TGTGCCAGCAGCTTAGGACAGGGGGACCAGCGGATTTCCTACGAGCAGTACTTC CASSLGQGDQRISYEQYF
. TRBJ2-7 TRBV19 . TGTGCCAGTAGTAGGGCCAACTCCTCCTACGAGCAGTACTTC CASSRANSSYEQYF
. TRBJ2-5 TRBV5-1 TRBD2 TGCGCCAGCAGCTGGGGGGGTACCGGGCCAGTGAGGGAGACCCAGTACTTC CASSWGGTGPVRETQYF
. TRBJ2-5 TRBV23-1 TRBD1 TGCGCCAGCAGTCAATACAGACAGGGACCCCAAGAGACCCAGTACTTC CASSQYRQGPQETQYF
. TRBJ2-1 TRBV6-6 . TGTGCCAGCAGTCCGGAGGGTGATGAGCAGTTCTTC CASSPEGDEQFF
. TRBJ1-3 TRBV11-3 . TGTGCCAGCAGCTTATTTAGAGGGCGTTTCTCTGGAAACACCATATATTTT CASSLFRGRFSGNTIYF
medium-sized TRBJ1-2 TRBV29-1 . TGCAGCGTTTTCGGGGCCGAGGGCTACACCTTC CSVFGAEGYTF
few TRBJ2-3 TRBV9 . TGTGCCAGCAGCGAAGGACTACTGTACACAGATACGCAGTATTTT CASSEGLLYTDTQYF
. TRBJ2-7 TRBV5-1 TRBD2 TGCGCCAGCAGCTTGGCCCTAGCGGGGGGACTCTACGAGCAGTACTTC CASSLALAGGLYEQYF
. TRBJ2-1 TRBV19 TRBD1 TGTGAACATAGGGACAGGGAACTCCACTACTTGGACAATGAGCAGTTCTTC CEHRDRELHYLDNEQFF
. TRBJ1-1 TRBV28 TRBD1 TGTGCCAGCAGTTCCCAGGGGGCGCGGAACACTGAAGCTTTCTTT CASSSQGARNTEAFF
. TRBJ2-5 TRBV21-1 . TGTGCCAGGCCAGGGGAGACCCAGTACTTC CARPGETQYF
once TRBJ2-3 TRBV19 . TGTGCCAGTAGTGGTAGGGGTTTAACTCAAGGCACGCAGTATTTT CASSGRGLTQGTQYF
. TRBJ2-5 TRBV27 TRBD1 TGTGCCAGCAGTTTCAGGGGGTTAGAGACTCAGTACTTC CASSFRGLETQYF
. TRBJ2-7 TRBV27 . TGTGCCAGCAGTGCTACAGGGACCTACGAGCAGTACTTC CASSATGTYEQYF
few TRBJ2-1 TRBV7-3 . TGTGCCAGCAGCCCCTTTCAGGGAAATGAGCAGTTCTTC CASSPFQGNEQFF
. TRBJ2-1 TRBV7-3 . TGTGCCAGCAGCTTAACGGGCGTTAATGAGCAGTTCTTC CASSLTGVNEQFF
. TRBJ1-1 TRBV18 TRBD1 TGTGCCAGCTCACCACCTACTATCGGACAGGGTCGAGCTTTCTTT CASSPPTIGQGRAFF
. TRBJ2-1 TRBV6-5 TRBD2 TGTGCCACCGGGACTAGCGGGGACAATGAGCAGTTCTTC CATGTSGDNEQFF